The present T cell receptor beta chain was sequenced within a study of vaccination effects on CD4 cells after COVID-19. Study at large: The study sampled a couple of convalescent patients 16 days and one week before vaccination. It was with about 10 IU/ml IL-2 and roughly 9.2 ug/ml peptides that 1.5 million to 2.5 million PBMC per well were cultured. The study's findings and limits: Spike-reactive clones in convalescents after vaccination were chiefly newly vaccine-induced.

After more than 8 days in culture, the CD4+ T cells were isolated. Only in-frame clones appear in the TCRdb table, and some are missing; sequencing was by immunoSEQ multiplex PCR. The profile shows tens of thousands of clones, approximately 72% of them singletons. Turning to this clone: The antigen is unknown.

Germline CDR1 LGHDT, CDR2 YNNKEL (reference sequence). J lost 7 bases, V lost 1 base, and 4 bases had no gene match. The CDR3 runs 16 residues. The chain has TRBV3-1 (or the pseudogene TRBV3-2) and TRBJ2-1, with 13 bases lining up with TRBD2. The TCR was taken from a human donor who had a prior SARS-CoV-2 infection. The material sequenced was CD4+ T cells from PBMCs cultured without peptide, taken before COVID-19 vaccination. DNA of the CDR3: TGTGCCAGCAGCCAAGGGACTAGCGGGAGTTTAAATGAGCAGTTCTTC. Residues: CASSQGTSGSLNEQFF.